Listed here are 16 T cell receptor beta chains from one sample, sequenced in a study of cytomegalovirus exposure and HLA in healthy donors. Vbeta (60) and Jbeta (13) primers were used in the PCR. The repertoire was sequenced with immunoSEQ multiplex PCR; TCRdb's copy has only in-frame clones and lacks some. The sample yields 90,000 to 100,000 clones, 75% to 80% seen once. Specimen: PBMCs. Source of these receptors: a female donor in good health and CMV-seronegative.

This clone was seen only once. The V and J genes are TRBV2 and TRBJ1-5; D might be TRBD1 (5 bases). CDR3 length: 16 amino acids. V lost 0 bases, J lost 4 bases, and 13 bases lay in between. The germline gives CDR1 SNHLY, CDR2 FYNNEI. The CDR3 reads CASSEALLGGNQPQHF. The CDR3 DNA sequence: TGTGCCAGCAGTGAAGCGCTTCTGGGGGGGAATCAGCCCCAGCATTTT. The full variable domain, in which reference TRBV2 and TRBJ1-5 provide the parts outside the CDR3, is EPEVTQTPSHQVTQMGQEVILRCVPISNHLYFYWYRQILGQKVEFLVSFYNNEISEKSEIFDDQFSVERPDGSNFTLKIRSTKLEDSAMYFCASSEALLGGNQPQHFGDGTRLSIL.

The chain links TRBV11-3 to TRBJ2-2; D is unresolved. The CDR3 is made up of 15 amino acids. Germline V gives CDR1 SGHNT, CDR2 YENEEA. V dropped 3 bases and J dropped 6 bases, with 14 bases sitting between them. The CDR3 protein is CASSFDRSSAGELFF. The CDR3 region has the DNA TGTGCCAGCAGCTTCGATCGCTCCTCGGCCGGGGAGCTGTTTTTT.

A word on this clone: Mismatch with germline at one junction end may stem from a read error. Other DNA sequences of this sample code for an identical CDR3. This chain connects TRBV19 to TRBJ2-7, with TRBD1 matching 7 bases. Germline CDR1 and CDR2: LNHDA and SQIVND (reference sequence). The CDR3 consists of 14 residues. In DNA, the CDR3 is TGTGCTAGTACGCCTGGGACAGCCACCTACGAGCAGTACTTC. It codes for CASTPGTATYEQYF.

This chain uses TRBV7-2 with TRBJ2-1, with 9 bases lining up with TRBD2. Germline-derived CDR1 and CDR2 are SGHTA and FQGNSA. The CDR3 totals 15 residues. After removal of 5 bases from V and 7 bases from J, the junction contained 9 bases not matched to a gene. The CDR3 spells CASSASAGGYNEQFF. The CDR3 region has the DNA TGTGCCAGCAGCGCATCAGCGGGAGGTTATAATGAGCAGTTCTTC.

The genes are TRBV13 and TRBJ2-4, with D maybe TRBD2 (6 bases). Germline V gives CDR1 PRHDT, CDR2 FYEKMQ (reference sequence). This CDR3 region has 16 residues. Between the trimmed V and J ends, which lost 5 bases and 10 bases, there was a span of 24 bases. The CDR3 DNA follows: TGTGCCAGCAGCGCCGTCTCCCGGGACTCAAGTGGGATTCAGTACTTC. It specifies CASSAVSRDSSGIQYF.

This chain connects TRBV15 to TRBJ1-1, with 10 bases aligning to TRBD1. J lost 6 bases, V lost 5 bases, and 6 bases had no gene match. The CDR3 length is 14 residues. Germline CDR1 and CDR2: LNHNV and YYDKDF (reference sequence). CDR3 in amino acids: CATSPRTGGAEAFF. DNA of the CDR3: TGTGCCACCAGCCCTCGGACAGGGGGTGCTGAAGCTTTCTTT. Combining the CDR3 with reference TRBV15 and TRBJ1-1 gives the whole variable domain DAMVIQNPRYQVTQFGKPVTLSCSQTLNHNVMYWYQQKSSQAPKLLFHYYDKDFNNEADTPDNFQSRRPNTSFCFLDIRSPGLGDTAMYLCATSPRTGGAEAFFGQGTRLTVV.

The V call is TRBV13, the J call TRBJ2-1; D call uncertain. Germline CDR1 is PRHDT and CDR2 is FYEKMQ (reference sequence). The CDR3 sequence is 15 residues long. The V end was cut by 4 bases, the J end by 5 bases, with 15 bases between. The CDR3 bases are TGTGCCAGCAGCTGGTGGCTCCCCGAGGACAATGAGCAGTTCTTC. It specifies CASSWWLPEDNEQFF.

The chain employs TRBV11-2 and TRBJ2-7; TRBD2 agrees at 8 bases. The CDR3 is 16 amino acids. Germline trimming cut 7 bases from V and 2 bases from J; bases unmatched to any gene: 13. Per germline, CDR1 SGHAT and CDR2 FQNNGV. The chain's CDR3 is CASNLLGAGAPYEQYF. The DNA for the CDR3 is TGTGCCAGCAACCTCCTCGGAGCGGGGGCTCCCTACGAGCAGTACTTC.

The gene calls are TRBV2 and TRBJ1-1, with 8 bases fitting TRBD1. This CDR3 spans 11 amino acids. Germline CDR1 and CDR2: SNHLY and FYNNEI. The V gene end was trimmed by 11 bases and the J gene end by 2 bases; junction bases not matched to a gene: 1. The CDR3 loop is CADRGNTEAFF. The CDR3 coding sequence is TGTGCCGACAGGGGAAACACTGAAGCTTTCTTT.

CDR3 loop: CASSYLRNSLHEQYF. CDR3 bases: TGTGCCAGCAGTTACTTGAGGAATTCCCTCCACGAGCAGTACTTC. V gene TRBV6-5 combines with J gene TRBJ2-7; unclear D gene. Germline CDR1 MNHEY, CDR2 SVGAGI. The CDR3 length is 15 residues. Trimming shortened V by 1 base and J by 5 bases, and 15 bases separated the two germline ends.

This clone was found a few times. This sequence joins TRBV28 and TRBJ2-7; 10 bases align to TRBD1. There are 15 residues in the CDR3. V gave up 4 bases and J gave up 2 bases; unmatched junction bases: 5. The germline V gene encodes CDR1 MDHEN and CDR2 SYDVKM. CDR3 amino acids: CASSSQGQGTYEQYF. Written as DNA, the CDR3 is TGTGCCAGCAGTTCCCAGGGACAGGGGACCTACGAGCAGTACTTC.

This chain links TRBV6-5 with TRBJ2-5; the match to TRBD1 covers 8 bases. This CDR3 comprises 13 residues. Unmatched junction bases numbered 7, after V lost 6 bases and J lost 7 bases. Germline CDR1 is MNHEY and CDR2 is SVGAGI. CDR3 amino acids: CASRAGGAGTQYF. The CDR3 region has the DNA TGTGCCAGCAGGGCAGGGGGCGCGGGGACCCAGTACTTC.

The chain uses TRBV18 and TRBJ2-7; D gene uncertain. The CDR3 totals 14 residues. Germline CDR1 and CDR2: KGHSH and LQKENI. The germline V and J ends were trimmed by 5 bases and 1 base, with 12 bases remaining between them. CDR3 amino acids: CASSSWASSYEQYF. In nucleotides, the CDR3 is TGTGCCAGCTCATCTTGGGCTTCGTCCTACGAGCAGTACTTC.

V usage is TRBV10-3 and J usage is TRBJ1-5, with D possibly matching TRBD1 (6 bases). Looked up from germline, CDR1 is ENHRY and CDR2 is SYGVKD. The CDR3 has 16 residues. V lost 0 bases and J 2 bases, leaving 11 bases between the germline ends. CDR3 nucleotides: TGTGCCATCAGTGAGTCCGGGAGGGGGGGCAATCAGCCCCAGCATTTT. This gives the protein CAISESGRGGNQPQHF.

This clone appeared a few times. The chain recombines TRBV19 with TRBJ1-5; 8 bases are a match to TRBD1. Losses at the gene ends were 6 bases for V and 3 bases for J; bases not matched to a gene: 4. CDR3 size: 14 residues. Germline assignment: CDR1 LNHDA and CDR2 SQIVND (reference sequence). The CDR3 region is CASRGQGPNQPQHF. The CDR3 region has the DNA TGTGCCAGTAGAGGACAGGGCCCCAATCAGCCCCAGCATTTT.

In this sample, this clone turned up once. The chain is built from TRBV13 and TRBJ2-2, with D possibly TRBD2 on 5 matching bases. V lost 5 bases and J lost 7, with 14 bases in between. The CDR3 contains 14 residues. CDR1 is PRHDT, CDR2 FYEKMQ, per germline (reference sequence). CDR3: CASSPGRRFGELFF. The CDR3 DNA reads as TGTGCCAGCAGCCCAGGAAGGAGGTTCGGGGAGCTGTTTTTT. Full variable domain (outside the CDR3, taken from reference TRBV13 and TRBJ2-2): AAGVIQSPRHLIKEKRETATLKCYPIPRHDTVYWYQQGPGQDPQFLISFYEKMQSDKGSIPDRFSAQQFSDYHSELNMSSLELGDSALYFCASSPGRRFGELFFGEGSRLTVL.